In this sample, the clone carrying this T cell receptor beta chain turned up a few times. Antigen: not known. The data were obtained in a study of T cell repertoires in cytomegalovirus infection. TCRdb re-analysed the reads in MiXCR, keeping a single row per CDR3 protein. This table has about 830,000 distinct CDR3 sequences, approximately 30% appearing once. V trimming: 5 bases; J trimming: 5 bases; junction bases outside the gene matches: 7. This CDR3 region has 15 residues. CDR1 and CDR2 from the germline V gene are SEHNR and FQNEAQ (reference sequence). This clonotype originated in a human donor in good health (CMV status not recorded). Some clones in this sample may be carry-over from other donors' samples. The input for sequencing was cultured CD8+ T cells from PBMCs, taken from culture after CMV antigen stimulation. J is TRBJ1-1 and V is TRBV7-9, with TRBD1 matching over 11 bases. The CDR3 loop is CASSLWDRGGTEAFF. CDR3 coding DNA: TGTGCCAGCAGCCTATGGGACAGGGGGGGGACTGAAGCTTTCTTT.